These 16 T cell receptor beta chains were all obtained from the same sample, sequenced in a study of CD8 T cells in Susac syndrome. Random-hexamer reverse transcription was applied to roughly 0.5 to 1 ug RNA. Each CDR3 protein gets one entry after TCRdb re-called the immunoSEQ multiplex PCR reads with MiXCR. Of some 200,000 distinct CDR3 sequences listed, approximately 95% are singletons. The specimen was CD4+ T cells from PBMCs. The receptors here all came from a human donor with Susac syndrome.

The CDR3 coding sequence is TGTGCCAGCAGTATGGGCTACGAGCAGTACTTC. Residues: CASSMGYEQYF. This rearrangement joins TRBV27 to TRBJ2-7, with D uncertain. Per the germline V gene, CDR1 is MNHEY and CDR2 is SMNVEV (reference sequence). The V end lost 5 bases, the J end lost 3 bases, and 5 bases lay between the germline ends. The CDR3 is 11 amino acids.

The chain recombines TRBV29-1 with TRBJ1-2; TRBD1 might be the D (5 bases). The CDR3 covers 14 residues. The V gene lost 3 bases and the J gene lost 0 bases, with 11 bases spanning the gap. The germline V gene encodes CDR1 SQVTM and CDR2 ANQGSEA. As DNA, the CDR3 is TGCAGCGTTGAGGCAGGGAATTCTAACTATGGCTACACCTTC. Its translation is CSVEAGNSNYGYTF. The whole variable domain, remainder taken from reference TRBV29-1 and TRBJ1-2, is SAVISQKPSRDICQRGTSLTIQCQVDSQVTMMFWYRQQPGQSLTLIATANQGSEATYESGFVIDKFPISRPNLTFSTLTVSNMSPEDSSIYLCSVEAGNSNYGYTFGSGTRLTVV.

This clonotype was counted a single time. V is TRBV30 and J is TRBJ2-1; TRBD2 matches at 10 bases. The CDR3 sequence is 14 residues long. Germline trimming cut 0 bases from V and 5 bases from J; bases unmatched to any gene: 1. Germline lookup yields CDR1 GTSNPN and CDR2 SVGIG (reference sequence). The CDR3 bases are TGTGCCTGGAGTGTAGCGGGGGGGAACAATGAGCAGTTCTTC. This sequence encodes CAWSVAGGNNEQFF.

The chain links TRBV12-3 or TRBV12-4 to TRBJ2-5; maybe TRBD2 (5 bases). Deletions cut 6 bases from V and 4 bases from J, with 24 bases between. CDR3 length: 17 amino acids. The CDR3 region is CASRAPEAARSAETQYF. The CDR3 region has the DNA TGTGCCAGCAGGGCCCCGGAGGCGGCCCGGTCGGCAGAGACCCAGTACTTC.

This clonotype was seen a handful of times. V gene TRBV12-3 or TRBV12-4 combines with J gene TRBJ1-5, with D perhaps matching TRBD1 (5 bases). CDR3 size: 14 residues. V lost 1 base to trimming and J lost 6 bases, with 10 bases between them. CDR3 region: CASSLDPRGQPQHF. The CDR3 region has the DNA TGTGCCAGCAGTTTAGACCCTAGGGGTCAGCCCCAGCATTTT.

The CDR3 coding sequence is TGTGCCAGCAGTTCCGGAGGAACCTACAGGGATGGCTACACCTTC. This translates into CASSSGGTYRDGYTF. The V and J genes are TRBV28 and TRBJ1-2; D is possibly TRBD1 (6 bases). The V end lost 4 bases, the J end lost 6 bases, and 18 bases lay between the germline ends. This CDR3 spans 15 amino acids. Germline lookup yields CDR1 MDHEN and CDR2 SYDVKM.

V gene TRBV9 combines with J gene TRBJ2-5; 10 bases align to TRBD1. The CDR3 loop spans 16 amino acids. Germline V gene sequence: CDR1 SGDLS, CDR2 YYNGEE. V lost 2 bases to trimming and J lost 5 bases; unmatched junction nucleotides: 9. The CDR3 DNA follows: TGTGCCAGCAGCGTGGGTGGACAGGGGGTGGAGGAGACCCAGTACTTC. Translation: CASSVGGQGVEETQYF.

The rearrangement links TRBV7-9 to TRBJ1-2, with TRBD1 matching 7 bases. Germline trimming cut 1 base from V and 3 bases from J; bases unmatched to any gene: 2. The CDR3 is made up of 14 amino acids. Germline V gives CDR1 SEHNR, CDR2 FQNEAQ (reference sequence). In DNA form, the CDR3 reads TGTGCCAGCAGCTTAGACGGACAGGACTATGGCTACACCTTC. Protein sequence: CASSLDGQDYGYTF.

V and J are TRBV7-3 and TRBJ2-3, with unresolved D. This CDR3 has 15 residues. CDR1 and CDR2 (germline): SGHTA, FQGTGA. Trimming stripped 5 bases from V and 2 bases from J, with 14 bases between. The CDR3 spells CASSHRVGYTDTQYF. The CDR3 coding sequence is TGTGCCAGCAGCCATAGGGTCGGTTACACAGATACGCAGTATTTT.

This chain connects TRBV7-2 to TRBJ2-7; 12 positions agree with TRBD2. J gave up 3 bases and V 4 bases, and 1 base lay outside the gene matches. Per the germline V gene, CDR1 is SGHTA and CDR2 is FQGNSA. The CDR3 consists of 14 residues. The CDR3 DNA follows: TGTGCCAGCAGCTGGACTAGCGGGAACTACGAGCAGTACTTC. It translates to CASSWTSGNYEQYF.

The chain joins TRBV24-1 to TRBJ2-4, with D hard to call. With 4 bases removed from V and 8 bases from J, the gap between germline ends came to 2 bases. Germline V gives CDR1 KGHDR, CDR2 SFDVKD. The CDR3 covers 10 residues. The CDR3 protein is CATSEDIQYF. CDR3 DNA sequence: TGTGCCACCAGTGAGGACATTCAGTACTTC.

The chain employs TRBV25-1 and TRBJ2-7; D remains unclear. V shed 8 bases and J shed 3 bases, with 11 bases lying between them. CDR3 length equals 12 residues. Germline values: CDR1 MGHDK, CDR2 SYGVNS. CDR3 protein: CASSNSNYEQYF. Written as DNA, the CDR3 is TGTGCCAGCTCTAACTCTAACTACGAGCAGTACTTC.

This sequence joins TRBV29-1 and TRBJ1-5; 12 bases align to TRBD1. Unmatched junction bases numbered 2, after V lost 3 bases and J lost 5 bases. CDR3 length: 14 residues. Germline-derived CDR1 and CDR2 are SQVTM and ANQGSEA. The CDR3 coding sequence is TGCAGCGTTGAGGGACAGGGGGCCGATCAGCCCCAGCATTTT. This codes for CSVEGQGADQPQHF.

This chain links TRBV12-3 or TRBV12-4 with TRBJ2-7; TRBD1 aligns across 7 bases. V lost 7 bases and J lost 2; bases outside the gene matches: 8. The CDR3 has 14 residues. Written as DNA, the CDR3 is TGTGCCAGCACTCAGAACAGGGGAACCTACGAGCAGTACTTC. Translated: CASTQNRGTYEQYF.

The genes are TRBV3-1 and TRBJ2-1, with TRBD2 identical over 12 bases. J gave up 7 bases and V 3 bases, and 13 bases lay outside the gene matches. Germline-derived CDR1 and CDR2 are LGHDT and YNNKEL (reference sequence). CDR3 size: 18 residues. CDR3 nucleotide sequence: TGTGCCAGCAGCCAGGGGGTAAGACTAGCGGGGGAGACGAATGAGCAGTTCTTC. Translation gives CASSQGVRLAGETNEQFF.

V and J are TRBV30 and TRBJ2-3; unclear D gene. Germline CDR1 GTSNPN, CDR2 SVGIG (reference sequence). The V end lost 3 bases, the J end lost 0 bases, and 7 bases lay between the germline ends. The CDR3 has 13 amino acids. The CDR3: CAWRARSTDTQYF. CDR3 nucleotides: TGTGCCTGGAGGGCTAGGAGCACAGATACGCAGTATTTT.